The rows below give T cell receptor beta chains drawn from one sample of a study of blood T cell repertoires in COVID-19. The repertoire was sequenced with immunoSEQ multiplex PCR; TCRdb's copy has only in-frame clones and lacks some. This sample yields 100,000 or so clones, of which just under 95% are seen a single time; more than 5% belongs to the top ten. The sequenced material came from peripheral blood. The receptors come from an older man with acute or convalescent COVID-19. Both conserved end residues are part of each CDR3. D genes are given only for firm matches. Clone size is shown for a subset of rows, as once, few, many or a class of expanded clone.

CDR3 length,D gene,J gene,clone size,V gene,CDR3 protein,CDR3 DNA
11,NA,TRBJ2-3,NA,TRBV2,CASRPEDTQYF,TGTGCCAGCAGGCCAGAAGATACGCAGTATTTT
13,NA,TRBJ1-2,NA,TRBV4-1,CASATGGLGGYTF,TGCGCCAGCGCCACGGGGGGTTTAGGAGGCTACACCTTC
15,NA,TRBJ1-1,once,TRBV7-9,CASRRQGNSNTEAFF,TGTGCCAGCAGACGACAAGGAAACTCGAACACTGAAGCTTTCTTT
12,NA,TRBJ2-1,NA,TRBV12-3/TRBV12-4,CASRISDNEQFF,TGTGCCAGCAGAATCTCGGACAATGAGCAGTTCTTC
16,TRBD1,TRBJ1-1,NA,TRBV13,CASSSDTGTGNTEAFF,TGTGCCAGCAGCTCCGATACCGGGACAGGGAACACTGAAGCTTTCTTT
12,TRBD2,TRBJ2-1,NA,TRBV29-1,CSLTGRADEQFF,TGCAGCTTGACGGGGAGGGCAGATGAGCAGTTCTTC
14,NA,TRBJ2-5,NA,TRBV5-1,CASSWLTGRETQYF,TGCGCCAGCAGCTGGTTGACAGGGAGGGAGACCCAGTACTTC
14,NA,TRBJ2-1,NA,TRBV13,CASSLGRSYNEQFF,TGTGCCAGCAGCTTAGGTCGTTCGTACAATGAGCAGTTCTTC
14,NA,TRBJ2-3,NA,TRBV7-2,CASTRQAGIDTQYF,TGTGCCAGCACTCGGCAAGCGGGCATCGATACGCAGTATTTT
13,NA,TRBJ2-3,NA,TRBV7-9,CASKFLDTDAQYF,TGTGCCAGCAAGTTCCTGGACACAGATGCGCAGTATTTT
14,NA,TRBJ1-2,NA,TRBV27,CASSPPDSRYGYTF,TGTGCCAGCAGTCCCCCGGACAGCCGCTATGGCTACACCTTC
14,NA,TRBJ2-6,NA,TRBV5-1,CASKEGAGANVLTF,TGCGCCAGCAAAGAAGGGGCAGGGGCCAACGTCCTGACTTTC
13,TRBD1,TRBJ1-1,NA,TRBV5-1,CASSRDRGREAFF,TGCGCCAGCAGCCGGGACAGGGGGCGGGAAGCTTTCTTT
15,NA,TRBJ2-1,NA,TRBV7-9,CASSRTLSSYNEQFF,TGTGCCAGCAGCAGAACCCTTAGCTCCTACAATGAGCAGTTCTTC
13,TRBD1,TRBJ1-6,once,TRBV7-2,CASRGTGISPLHF,TGTGCCAGCAGAGGGACAGGGATTTCACCCCTCCACTTT
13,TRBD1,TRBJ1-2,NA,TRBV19,CASSSQGIGGYTF,TGTGCCAGTAGTTCACAGGGGATAGGAGGCTACACCTTC
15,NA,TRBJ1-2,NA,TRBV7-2,CASSLAAGQGYGYTF,TGTGCCAGCAGCTTAGCGGCCGGGCAGGGTTATGGCTACACCTTC
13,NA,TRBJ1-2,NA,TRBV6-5,CASILGTKYGYTF,TGTGCCAGCATTCTTGGGACAAAATATGGCTACACCTTC
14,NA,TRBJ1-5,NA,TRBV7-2,CASSPRYSNQPQHF,TGTGCCAGCAGCCCCAGGTATAGCAATCAGCCCCAGCATTTT
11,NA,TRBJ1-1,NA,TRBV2,CASSLSTEAFF,TGTGCCAGCAGTTTGAGCACTGAAGCTTTCTTT
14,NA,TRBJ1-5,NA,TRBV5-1,CASSLGELGQPQHF,TGCGCCAGCAGCTTGGGGGAACTAGGACAGCCCCAGCATTTT
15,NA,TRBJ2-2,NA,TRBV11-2,CASSLQKSSTGELFF,TGTGCCAGCAGCTTACAGAAATCCTCCACCGGGGAGCTGTTTTTT
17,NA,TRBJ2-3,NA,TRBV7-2,CASSTPRAGGGRDTQYF,TGTGCCAGCAGCACCCCGCGGGCCGGCGGAGGACGGGATACGCAGTATTTT
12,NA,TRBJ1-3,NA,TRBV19,CASSIARNTIYF,TGTGCCAGTAGTATAGCGAGGAACACCATATATTTT
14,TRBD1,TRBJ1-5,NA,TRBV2,CASSERTGGRPQHF,TGTGCCAGCAGTGAACGGACAGGGGGGAGGCCCCAGCATTTT
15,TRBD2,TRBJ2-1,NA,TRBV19,CASSRPSGRTNEQFF,TGTGCCAGTAGTCGCCCTAGCGGGAGGACAAATGAGCAGTTCTTC
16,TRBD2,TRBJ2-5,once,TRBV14,CASSQGRLASQETQYF,TGTGCCAGCAGCCAAGGGAGACTAGCTTCCCAAGAGACCCAGTACTTC
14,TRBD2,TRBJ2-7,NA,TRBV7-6,CASSFGLVGYEQYF,TGTGCCAGCAGCTTCGGACTAGTTGGATACGAGCAGTACTTC
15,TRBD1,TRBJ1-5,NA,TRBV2,CASRARQGGYQPQHF,TGTGCCAGCAGAGCTCGACAGGGAGGCTACCAGCCCCAGCATTTT
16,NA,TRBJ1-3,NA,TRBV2,CASSVGTRSSGNTIYF,TGTGCCAGCAGTGTGGGGACACGAAGCTCTGGAAACACCATATATTTT
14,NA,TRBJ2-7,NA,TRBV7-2,CASSAPGATYEQYF,TGTGCCAGCAGCGCCCCGGGAGCGACCTACGAGCAGTACTTC
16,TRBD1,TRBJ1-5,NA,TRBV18,CASSPGQGLENQPQHF,TGTGCCAGCTCACCCGGACAGGGGCTTGAGAATCAGCCCCAGCATTTT
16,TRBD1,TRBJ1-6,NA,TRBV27,CASSSGRQGGNSPLHF,TGTGCCAGCAGTTCGGGGAGACAGGGGGGAAATTCACCCCTCCACTTT
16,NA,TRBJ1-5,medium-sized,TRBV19,CASSSTQEAGNQPQHF,TGTGCCAGTAGTAGTACCCAGGAGGCGGGCAATCAGCCCCAGCATTTT
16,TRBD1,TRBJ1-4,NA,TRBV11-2,CASSLAWGDRSEKLFF,TGTGCCAGCAGCTTAGCGTGGGGGGACAGAAGTGAAAAACTGTTTTTT
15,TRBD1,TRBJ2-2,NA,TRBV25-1,CASNSGTGAAGELFF,TGTGCCAGCAACTCCGGGACAGGGGCGGCCGGGGAGCTGTTTTTT
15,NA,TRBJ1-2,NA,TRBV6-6,CASSYSINPGDGYTF,TGTGCCAGCAGTTACTCCATAAACCCAGGGGATGGCTACACCTTC
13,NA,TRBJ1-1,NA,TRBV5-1,CASSQDSNTKAFF,TGCGCCAGCAGCCAGGACTCGAACACTAAAGCTTTCTTT
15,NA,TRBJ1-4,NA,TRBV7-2,CASSLGWGLNEKLFF,TGTGCCAGCAGCTTAGGTTGGGGGCTTAATGAAAAACTGTTTTTT
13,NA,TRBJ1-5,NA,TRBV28,CASRDRGVQPQHF,TGTGCCAGCAGGGACAGAGGGGTTCAGCCCCAGCATTTT
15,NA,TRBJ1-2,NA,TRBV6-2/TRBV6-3,CASSPPAGANYGYTF,TGTGCCAGCAGCCCTCCAGCAGGGGCTAACTATGGCTACACCTTC
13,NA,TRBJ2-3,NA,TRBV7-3,CASSNQGSDTQYF,TGTGCCAGCAGCAATCAGGGTTCAGATACGCAGTATTTT
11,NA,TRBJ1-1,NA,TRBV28,CASSPTSEAFF,TGTGCCAGCAGCCCCACATCTGAAGCTTTCTTT
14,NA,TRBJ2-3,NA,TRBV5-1,CASSWDFPTDTQYF,TGCGCCAGCAGTTGGGACTTTCCCACAGATACGCAGTATTTT
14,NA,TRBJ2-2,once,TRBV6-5,CASSYLDRFGELFF,TGTGCCAGCAGTTACCTGGACAGATTCGGGGAGCTGTTTTTT
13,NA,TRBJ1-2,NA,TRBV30,CAWSGGRRPGYTF,TGTGCCTGGTCGGGGGGGAGGAGACCGGGCTACACCTTC
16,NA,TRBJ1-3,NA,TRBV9,CASSVGGTFSGNTIYF,TGTGCCAGCAGCGTAGGAGGGACATTCTCTGGAAACACCATATATTTT
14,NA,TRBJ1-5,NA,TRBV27,CASSLVQGNQPQHF,TGTGCCAGCAGTTTAGTCCAGGGGAATCAGCCCCAGCATTTT
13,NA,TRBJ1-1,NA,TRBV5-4,CASSPMGGTEAFF,TGTGCCAGCAGCCCTATGGGAGGCACTGAAGCTTTCTTT
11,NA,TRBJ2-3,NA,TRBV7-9,CASSKEDTQYF,TGTGCCAGCAGTAAGGAGGATACGCAGTATTTT
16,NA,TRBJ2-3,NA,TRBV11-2,CASSAARSPFTDTQYF,TGTGCCAGCAGCGCGGCAAGATCACCCTTCACAGATACGCAGTATTTT
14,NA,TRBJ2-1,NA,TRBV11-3,CASSRGLAANEQFF,TGTGCCAGCAGCCGTGGGTTGGCGGCTAATGAGCAGTTCTTC
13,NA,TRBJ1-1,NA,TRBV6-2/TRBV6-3,CASSSQGGTEAFF,TGTGCCAGCAGTTCACAGGGAGGGACTGAAGCTTTCTTT
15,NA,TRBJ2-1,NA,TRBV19,CASSPQRSSYNEQFF,TGTGCCAGTAGTCCGCAGCGGAGCTCCTACAATGAGCAGTTCTTC
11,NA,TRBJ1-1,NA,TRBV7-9,CASSEGTEAFF,TGTGCCAGCAGTGAAGGGACAGAAGCTTTCTTT
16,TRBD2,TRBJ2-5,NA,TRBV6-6,CASSPRRGGEQETQYF,TGTGCCAGCAGCCCACGGCGCGGGGGGGAACAAGAGACCCAGTACTTC
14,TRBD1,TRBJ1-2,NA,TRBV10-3,CAISESTGLYGYTF,TGTGCCATCAGTGAGTCGACAGGGCTCTATGGCTACACCTTC
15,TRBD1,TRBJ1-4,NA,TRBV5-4,CASSQGQGARQKLFF,TGTGCCAGCAGCCAGGGACAGGGGGCTCGGCAAAAACTGTTTTTT
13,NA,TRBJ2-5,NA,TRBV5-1,CASSPRQAETQYF,TGCGCCAGCAGCCCGAGACAGGCAGAGACCCAGTACTTC